The rows below give T cell receptor beta chains drawn from one sample of a study of blood T cell repertoires in COVID-19. This table comes from immunoSEQ multiplex PCR, and its TCRdb copy is limited to in-frame clones, with some not included. The data hold some 250,000 clones, with 86% observed a single time. Source material: peripheral blood. Every receptor here comes from a woman aged 25 to 39 who had recovered from COVID-19. Both conserved end residues are part of each CDR3. Each record gives: J gene, D gene, CDR3 length, V gene, clone size, CDR3 DNA, CDR3 protein. The D gene is left open where the match is weak. Clone size is given for some rows only: seen once, a few or many times, or a class if the clone is expanded.

TRBJ2-3 TRBD1 14 TRBV7-9 few TGTGCCAGCAGCTCGACAGGGAGCACAGATACGCAGTATTTT CASSSTGSTDTQYF
TRBJ1-4 . 16 TRBV6-1 . TGTGCCAGCAGTGACAGATGGGGAGACTATAATGAAAAACTGTTTTTT CASSDRWGDYNEKLFF
TRBJ2-5 TRBD2 14 TRBV19 . TGTGCCAGTAGTCCCGCGGGAGGGGCAGAGACCCAGTACTTC CASSPAGGAETQYF
TRBJ2-7 . 16 TRBV21-1 . TGTGCCAGCACAGCCCCGACAGGGTGCAGTACCTACGAGCAGTACTTC CASTAPTGCSTYEQYF
TRBJ2-1 . 15 TRBV7-9 once TGTGCCAGCAGCCCCCGGGATCTTATCTACAATGAGCAGTTCTTC CASSPRDLIYNEQFF
TRBJ2-3 . 14 TRBV2 . TGTGCCAGCAGTGAAGCCGGGACAAGAGATACGCAGTATTTT CASSEAGTRDTQYF
TRBJ2-3 TRBD2 17 TRBV5-4 . TGTGCCAGCACCCATCCCCTAGCGGGGGGGAGCACAGATACGCAGTATTTT CASTHPLAGGSTDTQYF
TRBJ2-7 . 18 TRBV10-2 . TGCGCCAGCAGTGAAGTTCTATTCCGGGACACCAAGATTTACGAGCAGTACTTC CASSEVLFRDTKIYEQYF
TRBJ2-1 . 15 TRBV11-2 . TGTGCCAGCAGCTTAGATAAAGCGGGTTACAATGAGCAGTTCTTC CASSLDKAGYNEQFF
TRBJ1-4 . 14 TRBV15 . TGTGCCACCAGCAGCCCAGGATTGGGGGGAAAACTGTTTTTT CATSSPGLGGKLFF
TRBJ1-2 . 12 TRBV2 . TGTGCCAGCGGGTCGGGGTCTCGAGGCTACACCTTC CASGSGSRGYTF
TRBJ1-6 TRBD1 17 TRBV19 . TGTGCCAGTAGTATATCAGGACAGGGATTGACAAATTCACCCCTCCACTTT CASSISGQGLTNSPLHF
TRBJ2-1 TRBD1 15 TRBV7-6 once TGTGCCAGCAGCTCAGACAGGGGCACCTACAATGAGCAGTTCTTC CASSSDRGTYNEQFF
TRBJ2-3 TRBD2 15 TRBV7-3 . TGTGCCAGCAGCTTCGGACTAGGCAGGACAGATACGCAGTATTTT CASSFGLGRTDTQYF
TRBJ1-3 . 14 TRBV19 . TGTGCCAAGGATTTTGGAGCCTTCGGAAACACCATATATTTT CAKDFGAFGNTIYF
TRBJ2-5 . 16 TRBV11-2 . TGTGCCAGCAGCAAAGGGGTCGGGCTAGCGAGGGAGACCCAGTACTTC CASSKGVGLARETQYF
TRBJ2-3 TRBD1 14 TRBV7-9 . TGTGCCAGCACCGGGACAGGGAGCACAGATACGCAGTATTTT CASTGTGSTDTQYF
TRBJ1-1 . 13 TRBV5-1 . TGCGCCAGCAGCTTCTTGCAGGGTACTGAAGCTTTCTTT CASSFLQGTEAFF
TRBJ2-3 . 12 TRBV30 once TGTGCCTGGAGTGTACTTGGGGAGGTGCAGTATTTT CAWSVLGEVQYF
TRBJ2-5 TRBD1 16 TRBV15 . TGTGCCACCAGCAGTAACCGTGACAGGGGGAGAGAGACCCAGTACTTC CATSSNRDRGRETQYF
TRBJ2-7 . 16 TRBV4-3 . TGCGCCAGCAGTCAGGGAATGGTACGTCGCTCCTACGAGCAGTACTTC CASSQGMVRRSYEQYF
TRBJ2-3 . 13 TRBV9 . TGTGCCAGCAGCGTCAGGGGCGAAGATACGCAGTATTTT CASSVRGEDTQYF
TRBJ2-2 TRBD2 15 TRBV6-2/TRBV6-3 . TGTGCCAGCAGTTACTCAGGGACTATATCCGGGGAGCTGTTTTTT CASSYSGTISGELFF
TRBJ2-1 TRBD1 15 TRBV7-3 . TGTGCCAGCAGCTTAGGACAGGGTTCCTACAATGAGCAGTTCTTC CASSLGQGSYNEQFF
TRBJ1-2 . 12 TRBV29-1 once TGCAGCGTTGTTGGGGGCGCCGGTGGCTACACCTTC CSVVGGAGGYTF
TRBJ2-1 TRBD2 15 TRBV19 few TGTGCCAGTAGTATGTTGTTAGCGGGAATAGGTGAGCAGTTCTTC CASSMLLAGIGEQFF
TRBJ1-1 . 15 TRBV9 once TGTGCCAGCAGCGTAGGAATAGGGAGGGAAGCTGAAGCTTTCTTT CASSVGIGREAEAFF
TRBJ2-2 TRBD2 17 TRBV5-1 . TGCGCCAGCAGCTTGGGCCCCACTAGCGGAGGTACCGGGGAGCTGTTTTTT CASSLGPTSGGTGELFF
TRBJ2-7 TRBD2 16 TRBV7-2 . TGTGCCAGCAGCACCGTAGCGGGGGCCTCCCCATACGAGCAGTACTTC CASSTVAGASPYEQYF
TRBJ2-1 . 19 TRBV18 . TGTGCCAGCTCACCACCGATCTCAGAGTGGACACCCCTCGTGGGTGAGCAGTTCTTC CASSPPISEWTPLVGEQFF
TRBJ1-2 . 16 TRBV6-2/TRBV6-3 . TGTGCCAGCAGTTACCGGCCGACAGATCCTAACTATGGCTACACCTTC CASSYRPTDPNYGYTF
TRBJ2-5 TRBD2 15 TRBV6-5 . TGTGCCAGCAGCGGGGGGAGAGCAGGGCAAGAGACCCAGTACTTC CASSGGRAGQETQYF
TRBJ1-2 . 14 TRBV6-1 . TGTGCCAGCAGTGAGTCGGGGGTTAACTATGGCTACACCTTC CASSESGVNYGYTF
TRBJ1-1 . 17 TRBV3-1/TRBV3-2 . TGTGCCAGCAGCCGAACGCCGGGACAACGAAAGGAGACTGAAGCTTTCTTT CASSRTPGQRKETEAFF
TRBJ2-5 . 13 TRBV6-6 . TGTGCCAGCAGTCTGGGCCGCACAGAGACCCAGTACTTC CASSLGRTETQYF
TRBJ2-6 TRBD1 21 TRBV10-3 . TGTGCCATCAGTGAGTCGAGGGCAAGGACAGGGGGCGCGAAAGGGGCCAACGTCCTGACTTTC CAISESRARTGGAKGANVLTF
TRBJ1-4 . 15 TRBV29-1 . TGCAGCGTTGAAGACCCGACAGGTGAGGATGAAAAACTGTTTTTT CSVEDPTGEDEKLFF
TRBJ2-3 TRBD2 14 TRBV2 . TGTGCCAGCAGCGACCGCGGGGGGTCTGATACGCAGTATTTT CASSDRGGSDTQYF
TRBJ2-1 TRBD2 17 TRBV7-6 . TGTGCCAGCAGCTTAGCCGGAACTAGCGGGGTATACAATGAGCAGTTCTTC CASSLAGTSGVYNEQFF
TRBJ1-5 TRBD1 14 TRBV19 . TGTGCCAGTAGACCAACAGGGGAAGGGCAGCCCCAGCATTTT CASRPTGEGQPQHF
TRBJ2-2 TRBD2 18 TRBV5-4 . TGTGCCAGCAGCTTGAAAGCTAGCGGGGGGGCCGAGACCGGGGAGCTGTTTTTT CASSLKASGGAETGELFF
TRBJ1-5 . 15 TRBV5-5 . TGTGCCAGCAGCTTGGTCGAGTCCCGAAATCAGCCCCAGCATTTT CASSLVESRNQPQHF
TRBJ1-3 . 14 TRBV7-9 . TGTGCCAGCATGGGAAAAGGACAGGGAAACACCATATATTTT CASMGKGQGNTIYF
TRBJ1-2 . 18 TRBV4-1 . TGCGCCAGCAGCCCCGAACCGGGACACTTCGGTTCTAACTATGGCTACACCTTC CASSPEPGHFGSNYGYTF
TRBJ2-7 TRBD1 12 TRBV2 . TGTGCCAGCCAGGACAGGGTCTACGAGCAGTACTTC CASQDRVYEQYF
TRBJ1-2 . 12 TRBV19 . TGTGCCAGTAGTCCACAGGGCTATGGCTACACCTTC CASSPQGYGYTF
TRBJ1-2 TRBD1 16 TRBV13 . TGTGCCAGCAGCTTCTCTACCGGGACAGGGCACTATGGCTACACCTTC CASSFSTGTGHYGYTF
TRBJ1-1 . 14 TRBV11-1 . TGTGCCAGCAAGCCCCCGGCCGGGGGTACTGAAGCTTTCTTT CASKPPAGGTEAFF
TRBJ2-1 . 11 TRBV27 . TGTGCCAGCAGTCTGTACAATGAGCAGTTCTTC CASSLYNEQFF
TRBJ1-4 TRBD1 15 TRBV3-1/TRBV3-2 . TGTGCCAGCAGCCAACGGACAGGGGGGTATGAAAAACTGTTTTTT CASSQRTGGYEKLFF
TRBJ1-5 . 17 TRBV1 . TGCACCAGCAGCCAAGAGGCGGGAGCCAGAACCAATCAGCCCCAGCATTTT CTSSQEAGARTNQPQHF
TRBJ2-1 . 13 TRBV7-7 once TGTGCCAGTGCATCCGGAGCAAACAATGAGCAGTTCTTC CASASGANNEQFF
TRBJ1-2 TRBD1 15 TRBV5-4 . TGTGCCAGCAGCTCGGGACAGGGGGCCCTCTATGGCTACACCTTC CASSSGQGALYGYTF
TRBJ2-5 TRBD2 17 TRBV18 . TGTGCCAGCTCACCACTAGGGACTAGCGGGTATCAAGAGACCCAGTACTTC CASSPLGTSGYQETQYF